This TCR beta chain derives from a study of Graves' ophthalmopathy and Graves' hyperthyroidism. Pregnant or lactating patients and those with other autoimmune diseases or uncontrolled infections were excluded. Amplified TCR beta CDR3 regions were obtained using RNA transcripts as template. Second-round multiplex PCR came after a first-round RT-PCR that employed HTBI primers. TCRdb called the multiplex PCR reads again in MiXCR, with one record for every CDR3 protein. The top ten hold 1.6% of the sample, which has about 400,000 distinct CDR3 sequences, around 20% seen once. The CDR3 totals 15 residues. The V and J ends lost 5 bases and 0 bases respectively, with 11 bases between them.

Sequenced: peripheral blood. V gene TRBV12-3 or TRBV12-4 combines with J gene TRBJ1-5; D remains ambiguous. This clonotype was obtained from a woman aged 18-30 years with Graves' ophthalmopathy. The CDR3 nucleotides read TGTGCCAGCAGTCCTAAGTATGATAGCAATCAGCCCCAGCATTTT. Its protein is CASSPKYDSNQPQHF.